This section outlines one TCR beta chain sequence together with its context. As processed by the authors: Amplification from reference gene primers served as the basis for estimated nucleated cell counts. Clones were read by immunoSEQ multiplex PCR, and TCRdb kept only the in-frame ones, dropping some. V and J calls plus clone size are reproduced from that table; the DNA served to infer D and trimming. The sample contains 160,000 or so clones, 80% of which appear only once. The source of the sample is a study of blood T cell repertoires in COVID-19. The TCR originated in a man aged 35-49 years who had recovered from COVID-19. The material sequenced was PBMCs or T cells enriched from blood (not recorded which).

The CDR3 region is CASSAPGTVAGELFF. The CDR3 coding sequence is TGTGCCAGCAGCGCACCCGGGACAGTGGCCGGGGAGCTGTTTTTT. The chain joins TRBV9 to TRBJ2-2, with TRBD1 identical over 7 bases. This CDR3 has 15 amino acids. The V and J ends lost 3 bases and 6 bases, in that order; junction bases with no gene match: 8. Per the germline V gene, CDR1 is SGDLS and CDR2 is YYNGEE.